This entry describes one T cell receptor beta chain. This receptor's antigen is unknown. Relative to the germline gene, one junction end is altered; a read error may explain this. Including the terminal cysteine and phenylalanine, the CDR3 comprises 14 residues. Only CDR3 DNA is held: 42 bases, read in frame from base 1. Via the germline V gene, CDR1 is SGHTA and CDR2 FQGNSA. According to the study, the label for this sample's time point signals: before preoperative PTX-NDP chemotherapy. Before surgery, patients were given paclitaxel-nedaplatin as preoperative chemotherapy. Receptor amplification or capture employed PCR. TCRdb names HiSeq X Ten as the instrument used. High-throughput sequencing was used to characterize TCR repertoires. TCRdb applied fastp at Q25 and MiXCR to the public reads, then kept only in-frame beta chains. Entries are consolidated by CDR3 protein sequence, retaining the most common genes and DNA. The sample has 16,000 or so distinct CDR3 sequences on record, approximately 57% of them singletons. Of the sample, about 53% is held by the ten largest clones.

The data stem from a study of esophageal squamous cell carcinoma under preoperative chemotherapy (dated by TCRdb to about 2018). Study-wide context: TCR repertoires were profiled in both peripheral blood T cells and tumor-infiltrating lymphocytes. A handful of patients with primary esophageal squamous cell carcinoma made up the cohort. The study examined the effect of paclitaxel-nedaplatin chemotherapy on T-cell receptor repertoires in patients with esophageal squamous cell carcinoma. Repertoires were compared between samples taken before and after paclitaxel-nedaplatin therapy. Results the study describes overall, beyond this receptor: TCR diversity increased significantly in peripheral T cells after chemotherapy, but not in tumor-infiltrating lymphocytes. Paclitaxel-nedaplatin therapy caused immediate and substantial changes in clonotype frequency, and abundant clones were more likely to contract than to amplify. Post-treatment tumor-infiltrating lymphocytes appeared partly derived from peripheral T cells migrating into the tumor, not solely from local clonal changes. A small cohort was used, with only five patients with esophageal squamous cell carcinoma being analyzed.

This receptor was identified in a human donor with esophageal squamous cell carcinoma. The donor label of this sample is uncertain. The sample was collected from a patient given preoperative chemotherapy. The sequence joins TRBV7-2 to TRBJ2-3, and TRBD1 may be the D gene, going by 5 matching bases. The CDR3 is CAGSWGSGEDTQYF. The bases are TGTGCCGGCAGCTGGGGCAGTGGCGAAGATACGCAGTATTTC.